The clone carrying this T cell receptor (beta chain) was picked up a small number of times. As yet, its antigen is unknown. Trimming stripped 1 base from V and 15 bases from J, with 16 bases between. This CDR3 has 13 amino acids. Germline V gives CDR1 MGHRA, CDR2 YSYEKL. The source of the sample is a study of identical twins. Study-level results: Cross-sectional statistics underpinned the conclusions; the same donors were not followed. Among monozygotic twins, out-of-frame TCR alpha sharing exceeded what models predicted. Surplus twin overlap in beta out-of-frame sequences was less pronounced.

Unique molecular identifiers were in the cDNA, with template-switch universal primer binding. Each CDR3 protein gets one entry after TCRdb re-called the 5' RACE reads with MiXCR. The sample contains approximately 700,000 distinct CDR3 sequences, over 5% of which appear only once. The sample was naive T cells sorted from blood. This receptor was identified in a man younger than 35 in good health. The chain uses TRBV4-1 and TRBJ2-1, with D tentatively TRBD1 or TRBD2 (6 bases each). Written as DNA, the CDR3 is TGCGCCAGCAGCCAAGGGGCGCGGGACACACGGTTCTTC. Its translation is CASSQGARDTRFF.